The 23 T cell receptor beta chains in this list originate from one sample, sequenced in a study of metastatic and nonmetastatic thyroid tumors (dated by TCRdb to 2019 to 2021). Library preparation used PCR. TCRdb records Illumina HiSeq 4000 as the sequencer. TCRdb reprocessing: public reads trimmed at Q25 with fastp, clones called with MiXCR, in-frame beta chains kept. The table for this sample lists about 22,000 clones; about 15% of them were counted only once. The top ten clones comprise about 14% of the sample. No treatment had been received by any patient before thyroid surgery. Sequenced material: tumor tissue. The receptors originated from a female donor with papillary thyroid cancer or a benign thyroid nodule (not recorded which). Some clones in this sample may be carry-over from other donors' samples.

This clone was recorded many times. CDR3 sequence reads: CASSWGLAGLSGETQYF. The CDR3 bases are TGTGCCAGCAGCTGGGGACTAGCGGGGTTAAGTGGAGAGACCCAGTACTTC. This rearrangement joins TRBV7-2 to TRBJ2-5, with TRBD2 identical over 13 bases. The CDR3 sequence is 17 residues long. The junction had 9 bases not matched to a gene; V was cut back by 4 bases and J by 4 bases. Looked up from germline, CDR1 is SGHTA and CDR2 is FQGNSA.

This clone was seen ten or more times. The chain recombines TRBV7-9 with TRBJ2-7, with 8 bases fitting TRBD2. This CDR3 spans 14 amino acids. Germline CDR1 reads SEHNR; CDR2 reads FQNEAQ (reference sequence). J gave up 3 bases and V 5 bases, and 6 bases lay outside the gene matches. The CDR3 protein is CASSRPGLDYEQYF. Written as DNA, the CDR3 is TGTGCCAGCAGCAGACCGGGACTAGACTACGAGCAGTACTTC.

This clone was detected ten times or more. A much larger clone differs from this one at a single base, so this may be a read error. The chain uses TRBV12-3 or TRBV12-4 and TRBJ1-1, with 7 bases aligning to TRBD1. The CDR3 runs to 15 residues. CDR3 DNA: TGTGCCAGCAGTTTTATCCAGGGGGAGAACACTGAAACTTTCTTT. Residues: CASSFIQGENTETFF.

This clone showed up many times. The CDR3, as DNA: TGTGCCATCAGTGATGAGGAGGGCTCGATATACAATGAGCAGTTCTTC. Its translation is CAISDEEGSIYNEQFF. This chain links TRBV10-3 with TRBJ2-1, with D perhaps matching TRBD2 (6 bases). V gave up 3 bases and J gave up 4 bases, with 16 bases separating them. CDR1 is ENHRY and CDR2 is SYGVKD in the germline V gene. CDR3 size: 16 residues.

This clone came up many times. The genes are TRBV27 and TRBJ1-6; the D is unclear. V was cut by 3 bases and J by 8 bases, with 11 bases left in between. This CDR3 region has 14 residues. Per the germline V gene, CDR1 is MNHEY and CDR2 is SMNVEV (reference sequence). CDR3 amino acids: CASSLVLSHSPLHF. The DNA for the CDR3 is TGTGCCAGCAGTTTGGTACTGTCACATTCACCCCTCCACTTT.

In this sample, this clone turned up many times. The chain combines TRBV12-3 or TRBV12-4 with TRBJ1-1; D unresolved. V lost 2 bases and J 7 bases, leaving 11 bases between the germline ends. There are 13 residues in the CDR3. The CDR3 region has the DNA TGTGCCAGCAGTTTAATTGAGGGTGTTGAAGCTTTCTTT. This gives the protein CASSLIEGVEAFF.

This clone was observed at least ten times. This chain joins TRBV28 and TRBJ2-1; possibly TRBD2 for D (6 bases). CDR3 length equals 14 residues. Germline loops: CDR1 MDHEN, CDR2 SYDVKM. Between the trimmed V and J ends, which lost 7 bases and 7 bases, there was a span of 17 bases. In nucleotides, the CDR3 is TGTGCCAGCAAACCTCTACCGGGGGTTAATGAGCAGTTCTTC. This encodes CASKPLPGVNEQFF.

A few counts support this clone. The CDR3 coding sequence is TGTGCCAGCAAAGGGTACGTCTGTAACGAGCAGTACTTC. Its translation: CASKGYVCNEQYF. The V and J genes are TRBV6-1 and TRBJ2-7; no clear D. CDR3 size: 13 residues. Germline assignment: CDR1 MNHNS and CDR2 SASEGT. V was cut by 7 bases and J by 5 bases, with 15 bases left in between.

This clone was recorded many times. A clone one base away is much larger, so this may be a read error. The chain employs TRBV6-2 or TRBV6-3 and TRBJ2-7, with D possibly matching TRBD1 (6 bases). This CDR3 has 14 residues. CDR1 and CDR2 from the germline V gene are MNHEY and SVGEGT. CDR3: CASGYEAGAYEQYF. The CDR3 region has the DNA TGTGCCAGCGGTTACGAAGCAGGGGCCTACGAGCAGTACTTC.

This chain links TRBV5-1 with TRBJ1-1; TRBD1 might be the D (5 bases). The germline gives CDR1 SGHRS, CDR2 YFSETQ. This CDR3 contains 12 residues. V gave up 3 bases and J gave up 4 bases, with 7 bases separating them. The CDR3 coding sequence is TGCGCCAGCAGCTCCGGGGCCACTGAAGCTTTCTTT. Its protein product is CASSSGATEAFF.

This clone was recorded at least ten times. The chain links TRBV19 to TRBJ1-5; D is undetermined. V was clipped by 6 bases and J by 4 bases, with 7 bases between them. Germline CDR1 is LNHDA and CDR2 is SQIVND (reference sequence). This CDR3 is 12 amino acids long. CDR3 sequence reads: CASRVGNQPQHF. In DNA form, the CDR3 reads TGTGCCAGTAGGGTGGGGAATCAGCCCCAGCATTTT.

This clone was seen ten or more times. The chain has TRBV18 and TRBJ1-2; D remains ambiguous. This CDR3 is 13 amino acids long. Germline CDR1 KGHSH, CDR2 LQKENI. Trimming took 3 bases from V and 6 from J, leaving 11 bases between them. CDR3 protein: CASSPPLLHGYTF. DNA for the CDR3: TGTGCCAGCTCACCCCCCCTTTTGCATGGCTACACCTTC.

The chain links TRBV6-1 to TRBJ2-7, with D perhaps matching TRBD1 or TRBD2 (5 bases each). Germline V gives CDR1 MNHNS, CDR2 SASEGT. The length of the CDR3 is 15 residues. The V and J ends lost 5 bases and 1 base respectively, with 15 bases between them. The DNA for the CDR3 is TGTGCCAGCAGTTCAGTGATTTGGGGGTCCTACGAGCAGTACTTC. Encoded protein: CASSSVIWGSYEQYF.

In this sample, this clone turned up many times. V gene TRBV11-2 combines with J gene TRBJ1-1; 9 bases map to TRBD1. The CDR3 runs to 14 residues. In germline, CDR1 is SGHAT, CDR2 FQNNGV. V dropped 4 bases and J dropped 1; count of bases not matched to a gene: 1. The CDR3 spells CASSSQGANTEAFF. The CDR3 DNA is TGTGCCAGCAGCTCACAGGGGGCGAACACTGAAGCTTTCTTT.

CDR3 coding DNA: TGTGCCATCAGTCCTGGACCCAACTGTTGGAACACTGAAGCTTTCTTT. As protein: CAISPGPNCWNTEAFF. The chain joins TRBV10-3 to TRBJ1-1; D is undetermined. There are 16 residues in the CDR3. Germline values: CDR1 ENHRY, CDR2 SYGVKD. Deletions cut 5 bases from V and 1 base from J, with 17 bases between.

This clone was counted at least ten times. CDR3 coding DNA: TGTGCCAGCAGCGTAGTAGGCGGGGGGGCCAATGAGCAGTTCTTC. Translated: CASSVVGGGANEQFF. The chain uses TRBV9 and TRBJ2-1, with 9 nucleotides matching TRBD2. Trimming removed 0 bases from V and 6 bases from J; junction bases left unmatched: 4. Germline assignment: CDR1 SGDLS and CDR2 YYNGEE. The CDR3 has 15 residues.

This clone was seen ten or more times. The chain is built from TRBV20-1 and TRBJ1-5, with TRBD1 matching over 7 bases. From germline, CDR1 is DFQATT and CDR2 SNEGSKA (reference sequence). J lost 4 bases, V lost 6 bases, and 9 bases had no gene match. The CDR3 extends over 14 amino acids. In DNA form, the CDR3 reads TGCAGTGCCCAGGGGGGGAACCTGAATCAGCCCCAGCATTTT. Its translation: CSAQGGNLNQPQHF.

In its sample, this clone ranks as medium-sized. The chain is built from TRBV20-1 and TRBJ2-7, with D tentatively TRBD2 (6 bases). Germline CDR1 DFQATT, CDR2 SNEGSKA (reference sequence). V lost 3 bases and J lost 3, with 21 bases in between. The CDR3 runs to 16 residues. The DNA of the CDR3 is TGCAGTGCTAGGGTGACCGGGACTTCGTTTCTCTACGAGCAGTACTTC. Its protein product is CSARVTGTSFLYEQYF.

At least ten counts were recorded for this clone. This sequence joins TRBV27 and TRBJ1-2; maybe TRBD1 (5 bases). The V end was cut by 5 bases, the J end by 4 bases, with 11 bases between. The V gene's germline CDR1 is MNHEY and CDR2 SMNVEV (reference sequence). This CDR3 spans 13 amino acids. CDR3: CASSPGNVYGYTF. In DNA, the CDR3 is TGTGCCAGCAGTCCAGGGAACGTCTATGGCTACACCTTC.

This clone was detected ten times or more. This chain links TRBV5-1 with TRBJ1-1; 10 positions match TRBD1. This CDR3 spans 14 amino acids. V lost 3 bases, J lost 5 bases, and 4 bases stayed unmatched. CDR1 and CDR2 (germline): SGHRS, YFSETQ. The CDR3 DNA sequence: TGCGCCAGCAGCTCTGGACAGGGGGGAACTGAAGCTTTCTTT. This sequence encodes CASSSGQGGTEAFF.

This clone came up many times. J is TRBJ1-2 and V is TRBV11-2; TRBD1 might be the D (5 bases). Trimming took off 5 bases at V and 4 bases at J, with 14 bases between the two ends. The CDR3 runs to 14 residues. Looked up from germline, CDR1 is SGHAT and CDR2 is FQNNGV. This chain's CDR3 is CASSPGSGTYGYTF. In DNA, the CDR3 is TGTGCCAGCAGCCCCGGTTCAGGGACCTATGGCTACACCTTC.

In DNA, the CDR3 is TGTGCCAGCTCACCAGGTACAGGGGGGCGCAATCAGCCCCAGCATTTT. This gives the protein CASSPGTGGRNQPQHF. The gene calls are TRBV18 and TRBJ1-5; 8 positions agree with TRBD1. The CDR3 length is 16 residues. CDR1 is KGHSH and CDR2 is LQKENI in the germline V gene. The V and J ends lost 2 bases and 2 bases, in that order; junction bases with no gene match: 5.

This clone was recorded many times. The chain has TRBV9 and TRBJ1-5, with a weak D call TRBD1 (6 bases). Germline V lookup: CDR1 SGDLS, CDR2 YYNGEE. With 9 bases removed from V and 2 bases from J, the gap between germline ends came to 18 bases. The CDR3 loop spans 15 amino acids. CDR3 amino acids: CAIQGTPGGNQPQHF. DNA of the CDR3: TGTGCCATCCAGGGGACTCCAGGAGGCAATCAGCCCCAGCATTTT.